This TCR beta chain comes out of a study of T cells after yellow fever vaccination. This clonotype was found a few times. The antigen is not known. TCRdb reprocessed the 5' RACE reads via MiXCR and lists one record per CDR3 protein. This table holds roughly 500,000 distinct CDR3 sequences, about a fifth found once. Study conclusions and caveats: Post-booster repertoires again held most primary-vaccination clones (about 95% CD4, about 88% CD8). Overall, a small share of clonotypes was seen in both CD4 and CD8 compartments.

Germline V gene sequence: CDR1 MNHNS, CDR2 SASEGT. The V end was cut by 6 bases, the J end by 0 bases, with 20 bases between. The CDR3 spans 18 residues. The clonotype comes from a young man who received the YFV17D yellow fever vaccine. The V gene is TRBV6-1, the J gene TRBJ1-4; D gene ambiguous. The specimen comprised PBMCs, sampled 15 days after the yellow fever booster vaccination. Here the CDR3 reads CASSERPNSGATNEKLFF. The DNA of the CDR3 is TGTGCCAGCAGCGAAAGGCCCAATTCAGGTGCAACTAATGAAAAACTGTTTTTT.